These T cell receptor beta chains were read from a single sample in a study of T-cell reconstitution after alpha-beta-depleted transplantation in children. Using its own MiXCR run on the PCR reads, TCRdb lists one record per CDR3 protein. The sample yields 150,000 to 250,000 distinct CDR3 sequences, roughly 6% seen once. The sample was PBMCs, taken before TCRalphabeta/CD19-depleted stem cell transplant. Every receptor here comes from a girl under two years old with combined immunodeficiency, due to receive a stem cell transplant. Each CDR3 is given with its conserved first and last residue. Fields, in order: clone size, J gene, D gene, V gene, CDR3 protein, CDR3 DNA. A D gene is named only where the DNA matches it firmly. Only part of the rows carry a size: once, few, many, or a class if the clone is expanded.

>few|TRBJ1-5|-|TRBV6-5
CASSYSSGSQPQHF
TGTGCCAGCAGTTACTCGAGTGGAAGTCAGCCCCAGCATTTT
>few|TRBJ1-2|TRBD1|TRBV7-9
CASSGSQTGAQGYTF
TGTGCCAGCAGCGGATCACAAACAGGGGCGCAGGGCTACACCTTC
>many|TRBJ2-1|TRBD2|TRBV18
CASSRMGLADEQFF
TGTGCCAGCTCACGTATGGGACTAGCCGATGAGCAGTTCTTC
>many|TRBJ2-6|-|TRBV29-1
CSVKTGANVLTF
TGCAGCGTAAAAACTGGGGCCAACGTCCTGACTTTC
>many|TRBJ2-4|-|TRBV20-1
CSAQAPDQNIQYF
TGCAGTGCCCAGGCCCCCGACCAAAACATTCAGTACTTC
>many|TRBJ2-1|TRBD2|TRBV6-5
CASSYSGRALYEQFF
TGTGCCAGCAGTTATAGCGGGAGGGCTTTATATGAGCAGTTCTTC
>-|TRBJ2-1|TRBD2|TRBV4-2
CASSQDHWRLAGGIMGNEQFF
TGTGCCAGCAGCCAAGATCATTGGAGACTAGCGGGAGGGATCATGGGGAATGAGCAGTTCTTC
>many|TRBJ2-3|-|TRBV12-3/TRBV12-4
CASSEAGGTDTQYF
TGTGCCAGCAGTGAAGCTGGGGGCACAGATACGCAGTATTTT
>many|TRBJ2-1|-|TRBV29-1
CSVYGYIPLNEQFF
TGCAGCGTTTACGGCTACATCCCCCTCAATGAGCAGTTCTTC
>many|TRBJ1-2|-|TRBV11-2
CASSGGRPLYGYTF
TGTGCCAGCAGCGGAGGACGGCCGCTCTATGGCTACACCTTC
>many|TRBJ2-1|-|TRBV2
CARDSIANEQFF
TGTGCCAGAGACTCAATTGCCAATGAGCAGTTCTTC
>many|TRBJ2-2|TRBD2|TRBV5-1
CASSLGGTSGKSNGLTGELFF
TGCGCCAGCAGCTTGGGGGGGACTAGCGGGAAGTCCAACGGTTTAACCGGGGAGCTGTTTTTT
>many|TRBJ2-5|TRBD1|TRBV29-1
CSEGQSQETQYF
TGCAGCGAGGGACAGAGCCAAGAGACCCAGTACTTC
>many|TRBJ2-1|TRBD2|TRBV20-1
CSARSGGPINEQFF
TGCAGTGCTCGTAGCGGGGGGCCTATCAATGAGCAGTTCTTC
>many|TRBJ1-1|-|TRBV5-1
CASSLDSVTEAFF
TGCGCCAGCAGCTTGGATTCTGTCACTGAAGCTTTCTTT
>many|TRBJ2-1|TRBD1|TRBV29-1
CSVTGTGAYNEQFF
TGCAGCGTGACCGGGACAGGGGCCTACAATGAGCAGTTCTTC
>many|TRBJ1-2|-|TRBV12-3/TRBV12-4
CASSMTGPYGYTF
TGTGCCAGCAGTATGACAGGACCCTATGGCTACACCTTC
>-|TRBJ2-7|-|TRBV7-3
CASSLKYVAEAYEQYF
TGTGCCAGCAGCTTAAAATATGTCGCGGAGGCCTACGAGCAGTACTTC
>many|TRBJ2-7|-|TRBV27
CASSLVQGYEQYF
TGTGCCAGCAGTTTGGTACAGGGTTACGAGCAGTACTTC
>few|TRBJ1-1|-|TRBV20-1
CSATEQGPPMNTEAFF
TGCAGTGCTACCGAACAGGGTCCCCCCATGAACACTGAAGCTTTCTTT
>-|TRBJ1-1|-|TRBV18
CASSPIWQNTEAFF
TGTGCCAGCTCACCAATCTGGCAGAACACTGAAGCTTTCTTT
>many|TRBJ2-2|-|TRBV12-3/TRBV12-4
CASSLKRRTGELFF
TGTGCCAGCAGTTTAAAACGTCGGACCGGGGAGCTGTTTTTT
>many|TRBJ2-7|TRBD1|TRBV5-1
CASSLMPGGNYEQYF
TGCGCCAGCAGCTTGATGCCAGGGGGCAACTACGAGCAGTACTTC
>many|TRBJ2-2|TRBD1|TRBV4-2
CASSQEGGQVTGELFF
TGTGCCAGCAGCCAAGAGGGGGGACAGGTGACCGGGGAGCTGTTTTTT
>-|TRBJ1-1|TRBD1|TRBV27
CASSLSGTGVRNTEAFF
TGTGCCAGCAGTTTATCCGGGACAGGGGTGAGAAACACTGAAGCTTTCTTT
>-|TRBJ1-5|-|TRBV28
CASRWGGGQPQHF
TGTGCCAGCAGGTGGGGGGGAGGTCAGCCCCAGCATTTT
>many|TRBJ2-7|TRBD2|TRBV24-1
CATIPPGGRYEQYF
TGTGCCACCATTCCGCCGGGAGGGCGCTACGAGCAGTACTTC
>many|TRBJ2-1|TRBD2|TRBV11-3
CASSLRGLAGGPRYNEQFF
TGTGCCAGCAGCTTAAGGGGACTAGCGGGGGGGCCGCGCTACAATGAGCAGTTCTTC
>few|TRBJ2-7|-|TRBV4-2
CASSQENSGSYEQYF
TGTGCCAGCAGCCAGGAGAATAGCGGATCCTACGAGCAGTACTTC
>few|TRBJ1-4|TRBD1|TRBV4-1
CASSRYTGVTYINEKLFF
TGCGCCAGCAGCCGCTACACAGGGGTCACCTACATTAATGAAAAACTGTTTTTT
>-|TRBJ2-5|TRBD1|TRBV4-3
CASSQALAAGGETQYF
TGCGCCAGCAGCCAAGCTCTTGCCGCAGGGGGAGAGACCCAGTACTTC
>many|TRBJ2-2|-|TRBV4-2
CASSQPGGTNTGELFF
TGTGCCAGCAGCCAGCCAGGGGGGACGAACACCGGGGAGCTGTTTTTT
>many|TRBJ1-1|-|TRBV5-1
CASSSQAGITEAFF
TGCGCCAGCAGCTCTCAGGCAGGTATCACTGAAGCTTTCTTT
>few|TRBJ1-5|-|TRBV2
CASNNGRRNQPQHF
TGTGCCAGCAATAACGGCCGCAGAAATCAGCCCCAGCATTTT
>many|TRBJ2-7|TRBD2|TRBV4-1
CASSHAPALGGDSYEQYF
TGCGCCAGCAGCCACGCTCCCGCCTTGGGGGGGGATTCCTACGAGCAGTACTTC
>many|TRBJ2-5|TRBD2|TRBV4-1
CASSQVWTSGRETQYF
TGCGCCAGCAGCCAAGTTTGGACTAGCGGGAGAGAGACCCAGTACTTC
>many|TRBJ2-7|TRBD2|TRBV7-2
CASRRARGTSGTYEQYF
TGTGCCAGCAGGCGAGCGCGAGGGACTAGCGGAACCTACGAGCAGTACTTC
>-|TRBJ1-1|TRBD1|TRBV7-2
CASSPRGHWGTEAFF
TGTGCCAGCAGCCCCAGGGGGCATTGGGGTACTGAAGCTTTCTTT
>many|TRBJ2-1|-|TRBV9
CASSVGWQSSYNEQFF
TGTGCCAGCAGCGTAGGTTGGCAGTCCTCCTACAATGAGCAGTTCTTC
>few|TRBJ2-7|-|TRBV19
CASSIGGSYEQYF
TGTGCCAGTAGTATAGGCGGCTCCTACGAGCAGTACTTC
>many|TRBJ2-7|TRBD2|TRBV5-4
CASSLGPGLAGGYIYEQYF
TGTGCCAGCAGCTTGGGACCGGGACTAGCGGGGGGTTACATCTACGAGCAGTACTTC
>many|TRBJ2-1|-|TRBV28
CASSLYRALFREQFF
TGTGCCAGCAGTTTATACAGGGCCTTGTTTAGGGAGCAGTTCTTC
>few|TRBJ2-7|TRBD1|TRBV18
CASSYTGGLNYEQYF
TGTGCCAGCTCATATACAGGGGGCCTCAACTACGAGCAGTACTTC
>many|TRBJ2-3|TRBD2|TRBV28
CASREGLAGGNTQYF
TGTGCCAGCAGGGAGGGACTAGCGGGAGGAAATACGCAGTATTTT
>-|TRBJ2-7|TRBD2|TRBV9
CASSASGTSFYEQYF
TGTGCCAGCAGCGCGTCCGGGACTAGCTTCTACGAGCAGTACTTC
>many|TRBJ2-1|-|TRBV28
CASIGLMPGVYNEQFF
TGTGCCAGCATTGGGCTTATGCCAGGCGTATACAATGAGCAGTTCTTC
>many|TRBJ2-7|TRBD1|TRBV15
CATSSDRVHEQYF
TGTGCCACCAGCAGCGACAGGGTCCACGAGCAGTACTTC